This T cell receptor beta chain emerged from a study of OX40 agonist ivuxolimab in advanced cancers. Across the whole study: Each patient was given ivuxolimab into a vein every 2 weeks, at 0.01 to 10 mg/kg. Three patients, one with hepatocellular carcinoma and two with cutaneous melanoma, responded partially.

Sequencing used immunoSEQ multiplex PCR; TCRdb keeps in-frame clones, though not all of them. The data show around 68,000 clones, over 80% seen once. Comment on this clone: Its cognate antigen is unknown.

CDR3 length equals 13 residues. The V and J ends lost 2 bases and 4 bases respectively, with 5 bases between them. Germline lookup yields CDR1 LNHDA and CDR2 SQIVND (reference sequence). Study conclusions and caveats: By week 6 at 0.1 to 3.0 mg/kg, blood CD4+ and CD8+ T cells had expanded clonally. The study found that CD8+ T cells averaged more expanded clones than CD4+.

Sequencing used CD4+ or CD8+ T cells sorted from blood, obtained in a trial of the OX40 agonist ivuxolimab. This TCR came from an adult with an advanced solid tumor such as melanoma, head and neck, liver or kidney cancer. J is TRBJ2-2 and V is TRBV19; a weak D match, TRBD1 (5 bases). The CDR3 loop reads CASSIRGTGELFF. The CDR3 DNA is TGTGCCAGTAGTATAAGGGGCACCGGGGAGCTGTTTTTT.